The TCR beta chain under discussion was sequenced for a study of T cell changes during pregnancy in multiple sclerosis. The germline gives CDR1 KGHSH, CDR2 LQKENI. This CDR3 is 14 amino acids long. A word on this clone: The junction departs from germline at one end; a sequencing error may be responsible.

Some clones are missing from TCRdb's copy, which holds only in-frame ones; the method was immunoSEQ multiplex PCR. The table includes tens of thousands of clones, about 91% detected once. The receptor was derived from a female donor with multiple sclerosis, enrolled in a pregnancy study. The chain is built from TRBV18 and TRBJ1-6; 8 nucleotides align to TRBD1. The specimen comprised peripheral blood, sampled in the first trimester of pregnancy. The CDR3 DNA reads as TGTGCCAGCTCACCCGACAGGGGATATTCGCCCCTCCACTTT. It specifies CASSPDRGYSPLHF.